This paragraph reports one T cell receptor beta chain. Trimming removed 5 bases from V and 4 bases from J; junction bases left unmatched: 3. The germline V gene encodes CDR1 LNHDA and CDR2 SQIVND (reference sequence). This CDR3 is 16 amino acids long. The data stem from a study of cytomegalovirus exposure and HLA in healthy donors. Both 60 Vbeta primers and 13 Jbeta primers went into the PCR. Here immunoSEQ multiplex PCR was the method, and the copy in TCRdb shows in-frame clones only, minus some. The data show roughly 190,000 clones, 80% to 90% seen once. The gene calls are TRBV19 and TRBJ2-1, with 15 bases aligning to TRBD2. The sequenced sample was PBMCs. The clonotype was recovered from a man aged 35 to 55 in good health and CMV-seropositive. The CDR3 bases are TGTGCCAGTAGTGGACTAGCGGGAGGGAATTACAATGAGCAGTTCTTC. This encodes CASSGLAGGNYNEQFF.